One sample yielded the 3 T cell receptor beta chains listed below, sequenced in a study of T cell responses to AZD1222 COVID-19 vaccine. The repertoire was sequenced with immunoSEQ multiplex PCR; TCRdb's copy has only in-frame clones and lacks some. Here the sample spans under 100,000 clones, around nine tenths being singletons. Specimen: peripheral blood, collected on day 0 of AZD1222 vaccination. The origin of the receptors is an adult in good health.

The chain joins TRBV28 to TRBJ2-7; possible D gene TRBD1, 5 bases. Germline V gives CDR1 MDHEN, CDR2 SYDVKM. The length of the CDR3 is 21 residues. V was clipped by 7 bases and J by 3 bases, with 37 bases between them. Here the CDR3 DNA reads TGTGCCAGCACTGACGCCGTCGCCTTCCGGGCGACAGAGTTTTCCGTCTACGAGCAGTACTTC. This encodes CASTDAVAFRATEFSVYEQYF. The full variable domain, in which reference TRBV28 and TRBJ2-7 provide the parts outside the CDR3, is DVKVTQSSRYLVKRTGEKVFLECVQDMDHENMFWYRQDPGLGLRLIYFSYDVKMKEKGDIPEGYSVSREKKERFSLILESASTNQTSMYLCASTDAVAFRATEFSVYEQYFGPGTRLTVT.

The chain recombines TRBV6-5 with TRBJ1-2; 7 bases agree with TRBD1. Germline V gives CDR1 MNHEY, CDR2 SVGAGI. This CDR3 region has 15 residues. The V gene end was trimmed by 0 bases and the J gene end by 3 bases; junction bases not matched to a gene: 4. CDR3 DNA sequence: TGTGCCAGCAGTTACTCGATCAGGGGGGACTATGGCTACACCTTC. Translated: CASSYSIRGDYGYTF.

This rearrangement joins TRBV5-4 to TRBJ1-2, with 7 bases identical to TRBD1. Germline V gives CDR1 SGHNT, CDR2 YYREEE (reference sequence). V lost 4 bases, J lost 1 base, and 4 bases stayed unmatched. CDR3 length equals 14 residues. CDR3 coding DNA: TGTGCCAGCAGCGGGGGACAGTTTAACTATGGCTACACCTTC. Protein product: CASSGGQFNYGYTF.